The present TCR beta chain was sequenced within a study of shared T cell receptors in the human thymus. Sequenced by immunoSEQ multiplex PCR; TCRdb stores in-frame clones only, minus some. This sample yields fewer than 700,000 clones, of which over 75% are seen a single time; 0.0095% to 0.011% belongs to the top ten. Germline loops: CDR1 SGHDN, CDR2 FVKESK. This CDR3 contains 14 residues. The V segment lost 4 bases and the J segment 6 bases; nucleotides outside the gene matches: 5. These records were also assigned to another study, of human thymus T cells. That paper states: Corrective cardiac surgery supplied the resected thymus tissue.

The rearrangement joins TRBV14 to TRBJ1-5; 8 bases are a match to TRBD1. This TCR came from a boy under two years old with a congenital heart defect. Material for sequencing was thymocytes. The CDR3 loop is CASSPGQGGQPQHF. DNA of the CDR3: TGTGCCAGCAGCCCCGGACAGGGAGGTCAGCCCCAGCATTTT. The complete variable domain, with remaining parts taken from reference TRBV14 and TRBJ1-5, reads EAGVTQFPSHSVIEKGQTVTLRCDPISGHDNLYWYRRVMGKEIKFLLHFVKESKQDESGMPNNRFLAERTGGTYSTLKVQPAELEDSGVYFCASSPGQGGQPQHFGDGTRLSIL.